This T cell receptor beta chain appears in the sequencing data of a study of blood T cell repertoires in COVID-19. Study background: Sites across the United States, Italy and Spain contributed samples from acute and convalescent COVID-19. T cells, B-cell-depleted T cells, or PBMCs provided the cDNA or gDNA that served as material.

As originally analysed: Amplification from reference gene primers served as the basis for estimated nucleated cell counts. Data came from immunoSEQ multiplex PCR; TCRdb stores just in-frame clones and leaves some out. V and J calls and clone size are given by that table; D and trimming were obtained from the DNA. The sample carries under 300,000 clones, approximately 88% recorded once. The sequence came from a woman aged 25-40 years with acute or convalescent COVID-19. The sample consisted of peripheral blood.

CDR3 residues: CASSKRGRGQSPLHF. In nucleotides, the CDR3 is TGTGCCAGCAGCAAAAGGGGCAGGGGGCAATCACCCCTCCACTTT. This chain joins TRBV21-1 and TRBJ1-6; TRBD1 is taken as the D call from the table, unchecked against the DNA. TRBV21-1 is reported as a pseudogene. CDR3 length: 15 amino acids.